This T cell receptor beta chain derives from a study of cytomegalovirus exposure and HLA in healthy donors. Study conclusions and caveats: In vitro work confirmed that a few CMV-associated chains recognize CMV antigens. Analysis performed later found more than 15,000 TCR beta sequences associated with HLA alleles at 0.05 false discovery rate.

This clone showed up many times. Its specificity is unknown. The V gene end was trimmed by 5 bases and the J gene end by 0 bases; junction bases not matched to a gene: 5. The CDR3 sequence is 16 residues long. The germline CDR1 and CDR2 sequences are PRHDT and FYEKMQ (reference sequence). The PCR employed 60 Vbeta primers together with 13 Jbeta primers. Profiling relied on immunoSEQ multiplex PCR, and the TCRdb table lists in-frame clones only, not all of them. Of about 71,000 clones in the sample, about 67% are singletons; the top ten hold 7.5% to 9%. The specimen sequenced was PBMCs. This clonotype was obtained from a man in his forties in good health and CMV-seropositive. J is TRBJ2-3 and V is TRBV13; the match to TRBD2 covers 10 bases. CDR3 residues: CASSITSGTSTDTQYF. As DNA, the CDR3 is TGTGCCAGCAGCATAACTAGCGGGACTAGCACAGATACGCAGTATTTT. The variable domain in full, completed from reference TRBV13 and TRBJ2-3, reads AAGVIQSPRHLIKEKRETATLKCYPIPRHDTVYWYQQGPGQDPQFLISFYEKMQSDKGSIPDRFSAQQFSDYHSELNMSSLELGDSALYFCASSITSGTSTDTQYFGPGTRLTVL.